This record covers a single T cell receptor beta chain. Its antigen is still unknown. This record comes from a study of cytomegalovirus exposure and HLA in healthy donors. Study-wide findings and caveats: A later analysis appeared to link common viral pathogens to several of the most significant clusters. Immune exposure data for these donors was limited to CMV serostatus. The authors listed about 170 TCR beta chains as cytomegalovirus-associated.

PCR used 60 Vbeta primers and 13 Jbeta primers. The method was immunoSEQ multiplex PCR; TCRdb's version includes in-frame clones alone and lacks a portion of them. The sample carries 100,000 to 120,000 clones, 60% to 85% recorded once. The germline CDR1 and CDR2 sequences are SQVTM and ANQGSEA. CDR3 length equals 15 residues. V gave up 4 bases and J gave up 2 bases, with 15 bases separating them. The chain couples TRBV29-1 to TRBJ1-5; D remains unclear. This receptor was taken from a woman younger than 45 in good health and CMV-seronegative. Sequencing was carried out using PBMCs. CDR3 sequence: CSVVFLSAGNQPQHF. In nucleotides, the CDR3 is TGCAGCGTTGTTTTCCTTTCCGCAGGCAATCAGCCCCAGCATTTT.